These 12 T cell receptor beta chains were all obtained from the same sample, sequenced in a study of cytomegalovirus exposure and HLA in healthy donors. Primers for the PCR totalled 60 Vbeta and 13 Jbeta. Some clones are missing from TCRdb's copy, which holds only in-frame ones; the method was immunoSEQ multiplex PCR. The sample includes 150,000 to 200,000 clones, 79% of them seen just once. Sequenced input: PBMCs. These receptor sequences come from a woman in her thirties or forties in good health and CMV-seronegative.

The chain carries TRBV7-2 and TRBJ2-1; no clear D. CDR1 is SGHTA, CDR2 FQGNSA, per germline. This CDR3 contains 14 residues. With 4 bases removed from V and 8 bases from J, the gap between germline ends came to 15 bases. The CDR3 DNA is TGTGCCAGCAGCTCAGCGCTAGGAAGGCATGAGCAGTTCTTC. Encoded protein: CASSSALGRHEQFF.

This chain connects TRBV5-1 to TRBJ1-2, with TRBD1 identical over 7 bases. Germline values: CDR1 SGHRS, CDR2 YFSETQ. V was clipped by 3 bases and J by 0 bases; unmatched bases: 2. This CDR3 comprises 14 residues. The CDR3 here is CASSSTGANYGYTF. DNA for the CDR3: TGCGCCAGCAGCTCTACAGGGGCTAACTATGGCTACACCTTC. Full variable domain (outside the CDR3, taken from reference TRBV5-1 and TRBJ1-2): KAGVTQTPRYLIKTRGQQVTLSCSPISGHRSVSWYQQTPGQGLQFLFEYFSETQRNKGNFPGRFSGRQFSNSRSEMNVSTLELGDSALYLCASSSTGANYGYTFGSGTRLTVV.

J is TRBJ1-6 and V is TRBV27, with D tentatively TRBD1 (6 bases). The CDR3 covers 15 residues. Trimming removed 6 bases from V and 0 bases from J, with 9 bases in between. CDR1 is MNHEY and CDR2 is SMNVEV in the germline V gene (reference sequence). For the CDR3, the DNA is TGTGCCAGCAGCCAGGGGAGCTCCTATAATTCACCCCTCCACTTT. As protein: CASSQGSSYNSPLHF.

The V and J genes are TRBV5-1 and TRBJ2-1, with TRBD2 identical over 9 bases. This CDR3 is built from 14 residues. The germline CDR1 and CDR2 sequences are SGHRS and YFSETQ. With V trimmed by 0 bases and J by 9 bases, 4 bases remained unmatched. Written as DNA, the CDR3 is TGCGCCAGCAGCTTGGGTAGCGGGAGTTGTGAGCAGTTCTTC. Encoded protein: CASSLGSGSCEQFF.

CDR3 nucleotide sequence: TGCGCCAGCAGCTTTGGGACAGGGGGTAACATTCAGTACTTC. Amino acid sequence: CASSFGTGGNIQYF. V is TRBV5-1 and J is TRBJ2-4; 11 nucleotides line up with TRBD1. Germline CDR1 SGHRS, CDR2 YFSETQ. Losses at the gene ends were 2 bases for V and 7 bases for J; bases not matched to a gene: 2. CDR3 length equals 14 residues.

This clone was counted only a few times. V gene TRBV7-9 combines with J gene TRBJ1-2; weak D call: TRBD1 (5 bases). The V end was cut by 7 bases, the J end by 4 bases, with 19 bases between. The CDR3 sequence is 15 residues long. Germline CDR1 reads SEHNR; CDR2 reads FQNEAQ (reference sequence). CDR3 in amino acids: CASTPRAMGGYGYTF. CDR3 nucleotide sequence: TGTGCCAGCACCCCCCGGGCCATGGGGGGCTATGGCTACACCTTC.

A word on this clone: The sample contains more than one DNA sequence encoding this CDR3. The chain uses TRBV6-1 and TRBJ2-3; 14 bases are a match to TRBD2. V trimming: 4 bases; J trimming: 6 bases; junction bases outside the gene matches: 3. The CDR3 extends over 15 amino acids. Germline V CDR1 and CDR2: MNHNS, SASEGT. CDR3 bases: TGTGCCAGCAGTGGACTAGCGGGGGGGCCTGATACGCAGTATTTT. This gives the protein CASSGLAGGPDTQYF.

This clone appeared a few times. The rearrangement uses TRBV2 and TRBJ1-4; 8 bases are a match to TRBD1. Germline lookup yields CDR1 SNHLY and CDR2 FYNNEI. The CDR3 runs to 13 residues. The V segment lost 5 bases and the J segment 7 bases; nucleotides outside the gene matches: 3. The CDR3 is CASSFDRGEKLFF. For the CDR3, the DNA is TGTGCCAGCAGTTTCGACAGGGGTGAAAAACTGTTTTTT.

V and J are TRBV9 and TRBJ2-1; 8 bases are a match to TRBD1. The CDR3 consists of 16 residues. Trimming took 1 base from V and 3 from J; bases not matched to a gene: 6. Germline V CDR1 and CDR2: SGDLS, YYNGEE. The CDR3 here is CASSVPRTGLYNEQFF. For the CDR3, the DNA is TGTGCCAGCAGCGTACCCCGGACAGGGCTCTACAATGAGCAGTTCTTC.

This clone was recorded only once. J is TRBJ2-1 and V is TRBV29-1; 8 bases align to TRBD2. This CDR3 is built from 15 residues. Germline V gene sequence: CDR1 SQVTM, CDR2 ANQGSEA. V dropped 8 bases and J dropped 4; count of bases not matched to a gene: 13. CDR3 coding DNA: TGCAGCCCTAGCGGGCCCGGGGGGAGGTACAATGAGCAGTTCTTC. It is translated as CSPSGPGGRYNEQFF.

This sequence joins TRBV30 and TRBJ2-5; TRBD1 aligns across 9 bases. With the DNA end fitting TRBJ2-7 better, the J assignment may be wrong. The germline CDR1 and CDR2 sequences are GTSNPN and SVGIG (reference sequence). The CDR3 spans 12 residues. CDR3 residues: CAWNRGLYEQYF. CDR3 coding DNA: TGTGCCTGGAACAGGGGGCTCTACGAGCAGTACTTC.

This chain connects TRBV5-1 to TRBJ2-5, with D possibly TRBD2 on 7 matching bases. The closer fit of TRBJ2-7 to the DNA end suggests the J call may be wrong. CDR3 length equals 16 residues. From germline, CDR1 is SGHRS and CDR2 YFSETQ. In nucleotides, the CDR3 is TGCGCCAGCAGCTTGGACCCCGCGGGGGCCTCCTACGAGCAGTACTTC. Encoded protein: CASSLDPAGASYEQYF.